The 21 T cell receptor beta chains below were found in one sample sequenced in a study of blood T cell repertoires in COVID-19. Assay: immunoSEQ multiplex PCR; the TCRdb copy retains only in-frame clones and omits some. The table lists 90,000 to 100,000 clones, approximately 84% of them singletons. Input material: peripheral blood. The receptors come from a man aged 60-69 years with acute or convalescent COVID-19.

The table lists this clone with a count of one. The chain is built from TRBV27 and TRBJ1-4, with unresolved D. Trimming cost V 1 base and J 7 bases, with 10 bases left between them. Per the germline V gene, CDR1 is MNHEY and CDR2 is SMNVEV (reference sequence). CDR3 size: 14 residues. Here the CDR3 DNA reads TGTGCCAGCAGTTTATTAGGAGGGATTGAAAAACTGTTTTTT. This gives the protein CASSLLGGIEKLFF.

The chain is built from TRBV3-1 (or the pseudogene TRBV3-2) and TRBJ2-5, with 7 bases matching TRBD1. Germline V gene sequence: CDR1 LGHDT, CDR2 YNNKEL (reference sequence). V was clipped by 0 bases and J by 7 bases; unmatched bases: 8. The CDR3 has 15 residues. Written as DNA, the CDR3 is TGTGCCAGCAGCCAAGACGCACAGGGGTATGGGACCCAGTACTTC. Protein product: CASSQDAQGYGTQYF.

The chain employs TRBV18 and TRBJ1-2; D not resolved. This CDR3 contains 14 residues. V was pared by 2 bases and J by 0 bases, with 7 bases between. Germline V gives CDR1 KGHSH, CDR2 LQKENI. CDR3 nucleotide sequence: TGTGCCAGCTCACCAGGCGGGGCTAACTATGGCTACACCTTC. Translation: CASSPGGANYGYTF.

The chain employs TRBV7-8 and TRBJ2-3, with TRBD1 matching over 7 bases. Germline assignment: CDR1 SGHVS and CDR2 FQNEAQ. The length of the CDR3 is 17 residues. Trimming removed 1 base from V and 0 bases from J; junction bases left unmatched: 7. The CDR3 DNA reads TGTGCCAGCAGCTTAGGCCCCGGGACAGCAAGCACAGATACGCAGTATTTT. Protein sequence: CASSLGPGTASTDTQYF. The full variable domain, its missing parts supplied by reference TRBV7-8 and TRBJ2-3, is GAGVSQSPRYKVAKRGQDVALRCDPISGHVSLFWYQQALGQGPEFLTYFQNEAQLDKSGLPSDRFFAERPEGSVSTLKIQRTQQEDSAVYLCASSLGPGTASTDTQYFGPGTRLTVL.

This clone was observed a single time. This chain connects TRBV5-4 to TRBJ2-7; 7 nucleotides align to TRBD1. The V gene's germline CDR1 is SGHNT and CDR2 YYREEE (reference sequence). This CDR3 has 13 amino acids. J gave up 1 base and V 10 bases, and 8 bases lay outside the gene matches. CDR3 sequence (DNA): TGTGCCTGTAGTGACAGGGTTTCCTACGAGCAGTACTTC. Encoded protein: CACSDRVSYEQYF.

This rearrangement joins TRBV7-2 to TRBJ2-2; D unclear. The CDR3 extends over 11 amino acids. The germline V gene encodes CDR1 SGHTA and CDR2 FQGNSA. Trimming stripped 5 bases from V and 8 bases from J, with 6 bases between. The CDR3 here is CASSTLGELFF. In nucleotides, the CDR3 is TGTGCCAGCAGCACGCTAGGGGAGCTGTTTTTT.

This chain links TRBV12-3 or TRBV12-4 with TRBJ1-1, with D maybe TRBD1 (6 bases). V lost 6 bases, J lost 7 bases, and 15 bases lay in between. The CDR3 extends over 13 amino acids. The CDR3 sequence is CASSRQALGEAFF. The CDR3 DNA sequence: TGTGCCAGCAGCCGACAGGCATTGGGTGAAGCTTTCTTT.

This rearrangement joins TRBV27 to TRBJ2-3, with no clear D. V lost 4 bases and J lost 0, with 11 bases in between. The CDR3 is 15 amino acids. The germline gives CDR1 MNHEY, CDR2 SMNVEV (reference sequence). For the CDR3, the DNA is TGTGCCAGCAGTTACTTCGGGTCAAGCACAGATACGCAGTATTTT. As protein: CASSYFGSSTDTQYF.

This clone was counted a few times. The chain links TRBV28 to TRBJ1-1, with D possibly being TRBD1 (6 bases). Trimming shortened V by 3 bases and J by 1 base, and 6 bases separated the two germline ends. CDR3 length: 13 amino acids. CDR1 and CDR2 from the germline V gene are MDHEN and SYDVKM. The CDR3 reads CASSLTGNTEAFF. The CDR3 bases are TGTGCCAGCAGTTTGACAGGGAACACTGAAGCTTTCTTT.

This rearrangement joins TRBV3-1 (or the pseudogene TRBV3-2) to TRBJ2-1; 11 bases are shared with TRBD1. The trim removed 4 bases at V and 7 bases at J, leaving 12 bases unmatched. Per germline, CDR1 LGHDT and CDR2 YNNKEL (reference sequence). This CDR3 has 17 residues. This CDR3 reads CASSPGTGGSHGNEQFF. The CDR3 bases are TGTGCCAGCAGCCCCGGGACAGGGGGGAGTCACGGGAATGAGCAGTTCTTC.

This clone occurred once. The chain joins TRBV30 to TRBJ1-5, with D unclear. The CDR3 spans 14 residues. The germline V gene has CDR1 GTSNPN and CDR2 SVGIG (reference sequence). V gave up 3 bases and J gave up 0 bases, with 9 bases separating them. CDR3 sequence: CAWSSYRSNQPQHF. The DNA for the CDR3 is TGTGCCTGGAGCTCGTATCGTAGCAATCAGCCCCAGCATTTT.

CDR3 in DNA: TGTGCCAGCAGGCGGACAGGGGATGGCACAGATACGCAGTATTTT. Its translation is CASRRTGDGTDTQYF. The V gene is TRBV9, the J gene TRBJ2-3, with 9 bases aligning to TRBD1. Germline values: CDR1 SGDLS, CDR2 YYNGEE. CDR3 size: 15 residues. Trimming cost V 5 bases and J 1 base; bases outside gene matches: 5.

A few counts support this clone. V gene TRBV18 combines with J gene TRBJ2-7; D may be TRBD2 (6 bases). Trimming left V 5 bases short and J 5 bases short, with 16 bases between. Germline V gene lookup returns CDR1 KGHSH and CDR2 LQKENI. The CDR3 is 14 residues long. CDR3 DNA: TGTGCCAGCTCAGGAGGGAGTCGGTTCGACGAGCAGTACTTC. Residues: CASSGGSRFDEQYF.

V is TRBV10-3 and J is TRBJ1-1; D remains unclear. Between the trimmed V and J ends, which lost 10 bases and 1 base, there was a span of 13 bases. There are 13 residues in the CDR3. Germline CDR1 is ENHRY and CDR2 is SYGVKD. CDR3 loop: CASCRVANTEAFF. The CDR3 nucleotides are TGTGCCAGCTGCCGGGTTGCGAACACTGAAGCTTTCTTT.

This clone was seen only once. The V call is TRBV3-1 (or the pseudogene TRBV3-2), the J call TRBJ1-1; no firm D call. CDR3 size: 16 residues. The V gene lost 4 bases and the J gene lost 2 bases, with 17 bases spanning the gap. The germline CDR1 and CDR2 sequences are LGHDT and YNNKEL (reference sequence). DNA for the CDR3: TGTGCCAGCAGCCGAGGTTGCTGTGGAGACAACACTGAAGCTTTCTTT. Protein: CASSRGCCGDNTEAFF.

The chain joins TRBV19 to TRBJ1-1, with 7 bases identical to TRBD1. With V trimmed by 3 bases and J by 0 bases, 7 bases remained unmatched. The CDR3 is 16 amino acids. Germline lookup yields CDR1 LNHDA and CDR2 SQIVND (reference sequence). CDR3 region: CASSIPRTGMNTEAFF. The DNA for the CDR3 is TGTGCCAGTAGTATCCCAAGGACAGGCATGAACACTGAAGCTTTCTTT.

The chain couples TRBV4-1 to TRBJ2-1, with D perhaps matching TRBD2 (5 bases). This CDR3 comprises 14 residues. Per germline, CDR1 MGHRA and CDR2 YSYEKL. Trimming cost V 4 bases and J 3 bases, with 10 bases left between them. The chain's CDR3 is CASSRGERYNEQFF. Written as DNA, the CDR3 is TGCGCCAGCAGCCGTGGGGAGCGCTACAATGAGCAGTTCTTC.

The J gene is TRBJ2-1, the V gene TRBV25-1; 7 nucleotides align to TRBD2. V was pared by 2 bases and J by 9 bases, with 4 bases of the junction left unmatched. Germline CDR1 MGHDK, CDR2 SYGVNS. The CDR3 runs 13 residues. In DNA form, the CDR3 reads TGTGCCAGCAGTGAAGGGGGAGGGCGTGAGCAGTTCTTC. Protein: CASSEGGGREQFF.

This chain uses TRBV19 with TRBJ2-2; D is possibly TRBD2 (6 bases). The ends were cut back, 4 bases at V and 8 bases at J, with 11 bases in the middle. The length of the CDR3 is 13 residues. Germline V gives CDR1 LNHDA, CDR2 SQIVND (reference sequence). The CDR3 DNA follows: TGTGCCAGTAGTACGGGGAGGACTGGGGAGCTGTTTTTT. It is translated as CASSTGRTGELFF.

The rearrangement joins TRBV6-5 to TRBJ1-6, with D tentatively TRBD1 (6 bases). Germline lookup yields CDR1 MNHEY and CDR2 SVGAGI. The CDR3 loop spans 14 amino acids. V gave up 5 bases and J gave up 6 bases, with 11 bases separating them. CDR3 nucleotide sequence: TGTGCCAGCAGTAGGTCAGGGGTTAATTCACCCCTCCACTTT. It yields the protein CASSRSGVNSPLHF.

This clone was detected many times. The rearrangement uses TRBV24-1 and TRBJ1-5; TRBD1 is a possible D gene (5 bases). V shed 10 bases and J shed 3 bases, with 18 bases lying between them. Per the germline V gene, CDR1 is KGHDR and CDR2 is SFDVKD. The CDR3 contains 15 residues. The CDR3 spells CATGGGMGPNQPQHF. The CDR3 region has the DNA TGTGCCACAGGAGGAGGGATGGGACCCAATCAGCCCCAGCATTTT.